These 31 T cell receptor beta chains originate from one sample sequenced in a study of blood T cells in healthy people across ages. A second PCR of roughly 7 to 11 cycles used a sample-barcoded 5' primer and a J-beta primer mix. A single record per CDR3 protein comes from TCRdb applying MiXCR to the 5' RACE reads. The sample carries 650,000 to 900,000 distinct CDR3 sequences, approximately 67% recorded once. The sequencing input was blood. The receptors derive from a man younger than 45 in good health.

The rearrangement links TRBV20-1 to TRBJ1-3; D ambiguous. The CDR3 sequence is 14 residues long. The germline V gene encodes CDR1 DFQATT and CDR2 SNEGSKA (reference sequence). Trimming stripped 1 base from V and 1 base from J, with 8 bases between. CDR3 DNA: TGCAGTGCTAGAGTGGGTAGTTCTGGAAACACCATATATTTT. This codes for CSARVGSSGNTIYF.

This chain connects TRBV3-1 to TRBJ2-2; either TRBD1 or TRBD2 may fit D (5 bases each). Trimming stripped 5 bases from V and 3 bases from J, with 10 bases between. From germline, CDR1 is LGHDT and CDR2 YNNKEL (reference sequence). This CDR3 has 14 residues. CDR3 in amino acids: CASSDGTYTGELFF. CDR3 nucleotides: TGTGCCAGCAGCGACGGGACCTACACCGGGGAGCTGTTTTTT.

This rearrangement joins TRBV7-2 to TRBJ2-5; D is perhaps TRBD2 (6 bases). The germline V and J ends were trimmed by 1 base and 2 bases, with 11 bases remaining between them. This CDR3 has 15 amino acids. Germline V CDR1 and CDR2: SGHTA, FQGNSA. This chain's CDR3 is CASSLVGGKQETQYF. Written as DNA, the CDR3 is TGTGCCAGCAGCTTAGTCGGGGGAAAGCAAGAGACCCAGTACTTC.

The rearrangement uses TRBV28 and TRBJ1-4; 8 bases line up with TRBD1. The CDR3 runs 14 residues. Trimming cost V 9 bases and J 4 bases; bases outside gene matches: 7. CDR1 is MDHEN and CDR2 is SYDVKM in the germline V gene. CDR3 nucleotides: TGTGCCAGTTGCGACAGGGGAGGTAATGAAAAACTGTTTTTT. Translated: CASCDRGGNEKLFF.

The rearrangement joins TRBV7-2 to TRBJ1-2, with TRBD1 as a possible D gene (5 bases). This CDR3 spans 16 amino acids. The germline gives CDR1 SGHTA, CDR2 FQGNSA. The ends were cut back, 5 bases at V and 7 bases at J, with 23 bases in the middle. CDR3 sequence reads: CASSPGVPIGEAGYTF. CDR3 DNA: TGTGCCAGCAGCCCCGGGGTCCCCATAGGGGAGGCTGGCTACACCTTC. The full variable domain, in which reference TRBV7-2 and TRBJ1-2 provide the parts outside the CDR3, is GAGVSQSPSNKVTEKGKDVELRCDPISGHTALYWYRQSLGQGLEFLIYFQGNSAPDKSGLPSDRFSAERTGGSVSTLTIQRTQQEDSAVYLCASSPGVPIGEAGYTFGSGTRLTVV.

In this sample, this clonotype turned up once. The rearrangement joins TRBV12-3 or TRBV12-4 to TRBJ2-3; D may match TRBD1 or TRBD2 (5 bases each). Trimming took off 5 bases at V and 2 bases at J, with 17 bases between the two ends. The CDR3 totals 16 residues. For the CDR3, the DNA is TGTGCCAGCAGTGACTACCGGGGCCGAACCACAGATACGCAGTATTTT. It yields the protein CASSDYRGRTTDTQYF.

The chain uses TRBV28 and TRBJ2-6; D is possibly TRBD2 (5 bases). CDR1 MDHEN and CDR2 SYDVKM come from the germline V gene. With 1 base removed from V and 2 bases from J, the gap between germline ends came to 9 bases. The CDR3 runs 16 residues. CDR3 loop: CASSLSRGTGANVLTF. In DNA, the CDR3 is TGTGCCAGCAGTTTATCCCGGGGAACTGGGGCCAACGTCCTGACTTTC.

The chain employs TRBV24-1 and TRBJ2-1, with D possibly called TRBD1 or TRBD2 (5 bases each). This CDR3 has 14 amino acids. Germline assignment: CDR1 KGHDR and CDR2 SFDVKD. The V end was cut by 6 bases, the J end by 8 bases, with 16 bases between. CDR3 coding DNA: TGTGCCACCAGTCGGGGCAGGGAGAGCGATGAGCAGTTCTTC. Translating gives CATSRGRESDEQFF.

This clonotype was observed many times. The chain carries TRBV7-2 and TRBJ2-1; D remains unclear. The CDR3 totals 13 residues. The V end lost 0 bases, the J end lost 5 bases, and 5 bases lay between the germline ends. Germline CDR1 is SGHTA and CDR2 is FQGNSA. The CDR3 coding sequence is TGTGCCAGCAGCTTAGCTCCAAACAATGAGCAGTTCTTC. Translated: CASSLAPNNEQFF.

About this clonotype itself: This sequence may be a read error, since a much larger clone differs from it by one base. CDR3 amino acids: CAGSLGQGYNEQFF. The CDR3 region has the DNA TGCGCCGGCAGCTTGGGACAGGGGTACAATGAGCAGTTCTTC. The V gene is TRBV5-1, the J gene TRBJ2-1; TRBD1 aligns across 10 bases. This CDR3 has 14 residues. Per germline, CDR1 SGHRS and CDR2 YFSETQ.

The rearrangement links TRBV27 to TRBJ2-7, with D perhaps TRBD1 (6 bases). V was trimmed by 3 bases and J by 4 bases, leaving 13 bases between them. The CDR3 is made up of 14 amino acids. The germline V gene encodes CDR1 MNHEY and CDR2 SMNVEV (reference sequence). Here the CDR3 DNA reads TGTGCCAGCAGTTTCGCACAGGGCGGATACGAGCAGTACTTC. This gives the protein CASSFAQGGYEQYF.

V usage is TRBV7-2 and J usage is TRBJ2-7; 11 positions match TRBD2. Germline assignment: CDR1 SGHTA and CDR2 FQGNSA. This CDR3 comprises 16 residues. Trimming removed 5 bases from V and 3 bases from J; junction bases left unmatched: 9. The CDR3 DNA sequence: TGTGCCAGCAGCCAAATAGCGGGGGGGGCCCTCTACGAGCAGTACTTC. Translation: CASSQIAGGALYEQYF.

In DNA form, the CDR3 reads TGTGCCAGCAGTTTAGGAGCGGGGACCTCCTACAATGAGCAGTTCTTC. As protein: CASSLGAGTSYNEQFF. This chain joins TRBV12-3 or TRBV12-4 and TRBJ2-1; 7 nucleotides line up with TRBD2. There are 16 residues in the CDR3. V dropped 1 base and J dropped 0; count of bases not matched to a gene: 3.

This rearrangement joins TRBV10-3 to TRBJ2-7; D ambiguous. The ends were cut back, 0 bases at V and 7 bases at J, with 13 bases in the middle. The germline V gene has CDR1 ENHRY and CDR2 SYGVKD. The CDR3 covers 14 residues. CDR3 nucleotide sequence: TGTGCCATCAGTGAGTCGACGAGGCTTGGGGAGCAGTACTTC. Residues: CAISESTRLGEQYF.

The chain has TRBV15 and TRBJ2-7; D remains unclear. The CDR3 extends over 11 amino acids. The V gene lost 5 bases and the J gene lost 4 bases, with 6 bases spanning the gap. The germline V gene has CDR1 LNHNV and CDR2 YYDKDF (reference sequence). The DNA for the CDR3 is TGTGCCACCAGCTCGGGTTACGAGCAGTACTTC. Encoded protein: CATSSGYEQYF. The variable domain in full, with the rest retrieved from reference TRBV15 and TRBJ2-7, is DAMVIQNPRYQVTQFGKPVTLSCSQTLNHNVMYWYQQKSSQAPKLLFHYYDKDFNNEADTPDNFQSRRPNTSFCFLDIRSPGLGDTAMYLCATSSGYEQYFGPGTRLTVT.

This clonotype was recorded only once. The chain couples TRBV2 to TRBJ2-7; 10 bases are a match to TRBD2. Germline V gene lookup returns CDR1 SNHLY and CDR2 FYNNEI. The V segment lost 8 bases and the J segment 4 bases; nucleotides outside the gene matches: 5. The CDR3 is 13 residues long. CDR3 protein: CASYRTSGYEQYF. CDR3 nucleotide sequence: TGTGCCAGCTATAGGACTAGCGGTTACGAGCAGTACTTC.

The rearrangement uses TRBV3-1 and TRBJ1-2; perhaps TRBD1 as D (6 bases). There are 14 residues in the CDR3. The germline V and J ends were trimmed by 2 bases and 2 bases, with 9 bases remaining between them. Germline V gene lookup returns CDR1 LGHDT and CDR2 YNNKEL (reference sequence). The CDR3 nucleotides read TGTGCCAGCAGCCAACAGGGGTGGAACTATGGCTACACCTTC. It encodes CASSQQGWNYGYTF.

V gene TRBV27 combines with J gene TRBJ1-4; no clear D. The CDR3 spans 18 residues. The germline gives CDR1 MNHEY, CDR2 SMNVEV (reference sequence). Trimming took off 6 bases at V and 0 bases at J, with 20 bases between the two ends. The CDR3 reads CASRARLVSTATNEKLFF. The DNA of the CDR3 is TGTGCCAGCAGGGCCAGGCTGGTCTCTACTGCAACTAATGAAAAACTGTTTTTT.

The rearrangement uses TRBV10-3 and TRBJ2-7, with a possible D match to TRBD1 (6 bases). Germline V lookup: CDR1 ENHRY, CDR2 SYGVKD. V gave up 7 bases and J gave up 0 bases, with 10 bases separating them. The CDR3 consists of 13 residues. CDR3 sequence reads: CAIKGVLSYEQYF. In nucleotides, the CDR3 is TGTGCCATCAAGGGGGTACTCTCCTACGAGCAGTACTTC.

The rearrangement uses TRBV3-1 and TRBJ2-3, with a weak D call TRBD1 (5 bases). The CDR3 runs 16 residues. Germline V CDR1 and CDR2: LGHDT, YNNKEL (reference sequence). Trimming cost V 5 bases and J 0 bases, with 15 bases left between them. The CDR3 loop is CASSKSFQGSTDTQYF. DNA for the CDR3: TGTGCCAGCAGCAAAAGTTTTCAGGGAAGCACAGATACGCAGTATTTT.

The gene calls are TRBV11-2 and TRBJ1-4; TRBD1 agrees at 7 bases. Germline trimming cut 2 bases from V and 5 bases from J; bases unmatched to any gene: 8. From germline, CDR1 is SGHAT and CDR2 FQNNGV. This CDR3 comprises 16 residues. CDR3 DNA sequence: TGTGCCAGCAGCTTACTACAGGGGTTTGGAAATGAAAAACTGTTTTTT. Translating gives CASSLLQGFGNEKLFF.

The chain uses TRBV29-1 and TRBJ2-5, with 9 positions matching TRBD2. The end of the DNA aligns better with TRBJ2-1, so the J call may be wrong. The germline gives CDR1 SQVTM, CDR2 ANQGSEA. This CDR3 has 15 residues. CDR3 DNA: TGCAGCGTTGAAAGGAGCGGGGGGTACCAAGAGACCCAGTTCTTC. Translating it yields CSVERSGGYQETQFF.

This clonotype was observed a few times. The chain joins TRBV5-1 to TRBJ1-1, with unresolved D. Deletions cut 0 bases from V and 1 base from J, with 7 bases between. CDR1 and CDR2 (germline): SGHRS, YFSETQ. The CDR3 runs 14 residues. CDR3 protein: CASSLARQNTEAFF. The CDR3 DNA follows: TGCGCCAGCAGCTTGGCCCGCCAGAACACTGAAGCTTTCTTT. Full variable domain (remainder filled in from reference TRBV5-1 and TRBJ1-1): KAGVTQTPRYLIKTRGQQVTLSCSPISGHRSVSWYQQTPGQGLQFLFEYFSETQRNKGNFPGRFSGRQFSNSRSEMNVSTLELGDSALYLCASSLARQNTEAFFGQGTRLTVV.

The chain links TRBV4-2 to TRBJ1-2; 12 nucleotides line up with TRBD1. The CDR3 runs to 15 residues. V was clipped by 0 bases and J by 6 bases; unmatched bases: 2. Germline assignment: CDR1 LGHNA and CDR2 YNFKEQ. For the CDR3, the DNA is TGTGCCAGCAGCCAAGAGTGGGACAGGGGGCATGGCTACACCTTC. Translated: CASSQEWDRGHGYTF.

This clonotype has a single count. The chain is built from TRBV20-1 and TRBJ2-4, with 10 bases identical to TRBD1. J was trimmed by 5 bases and V by 0 bases; bases with no gene match: 10. The germline V gene has CDR1 DFQATT and CDR2 SNEGSKA (reference sequence). The CDR3 has 17 residues. CDR3 amino acids: CSARDLLMGQGQNIQYF. Here the CDR3 DNA reads TGCAGTGCTAGAGATCTTTTGATGGGACAGGGGCAAAACATTCAGTACTTC.

V gene TRBV24-1 combines with J gene TRBJ2-3; 8 nucleotides line up with TRBD2. This CDR3 region has 17 residues. Trimming removed 2 bases from V and 2 bases from J; junction bases left unmatched: 8. The germline CDR1 and CDR2 sequences are KGHDR and SFDVKD. The CDR3 DNA follows: TGTGCCACCAGTGATTCCTACGGGGGGGTATACACAGATACGCAGTATTTT. Its translation: CATSDSYGGVYTDTQYF.

This chain joins TRBV4-2 and TRBJ2-2, with 7 bases lining up with TRBD2. The CDR3 is made up of 16 amino acids. The germline CDR1 and CDR2 sequences are LGHNA and YNFKEQ. Trimming removed 0 bases from V and 6 bases from J; junction bases left unmatched: 7. The CDR3 nucleotides are TGTGCCAGCAGCCAAGAGGGTGCGGGGGTATCCGGGGAGCTGTTTTTT. Its protein is CASSQEGAGVSGELFF.

V is TRBV20-1 and J is TRBJ2-3; D is possibly TRBD1 (6 bases). V was clipped by 4 bases and J by 5 bases, with 16 bases between them. The CDR3 runs to 14 residues. The germline V gene encodes CDR1 DFQATT and CDR2 SNEGSKA (reference sequence). CDR3 nucleotides: TGCAGTGCTAAGCCGGGACACGGGGTAGATACGCAGTATTTT. It encodes CSAKPGHGVDTQYF.

This clonotype was picked up one time. The chain couples TRBV20-1 to TRBJ2-4, with 8 bases aligning to TRBD1. The assigned J gene may be wrong: the sequence end matches TRBJ2-7 better. Per germline, CDR1 DFQATT and CDR2 SNEGSKA (reference sequence). The CDR3 has 11 amino acids. The CDR3 loop reads CSAPTGDEQYF. The DNA of the CDR3 is TGCAGTGCCCCGACAGGGGACGAGCAGTACTTC.

The rearrangement links TRBV29-1 to TRBJ2-5, with 8 bases fitting TRBD2. Germline V gene lookup returns CDR1 SQVTM and CDR2 ANQGSEA. This CDR3 has 12 amino acids. Unmatched junction bases numbered 5, after V lost 7 bases and J lost 4 bases. The CDR3 loop is CSARTSLETQYF. In DNA, the CDR3 is TGCAGCGCGAGGACTAGCTTAGAGACCCAGTACTTC. Drawing the rest from reference TRBV29-1 and TRBJ2-5, the complete variable domain is SAVISQKPSRDICQRGTSLTIQCQVDSQVTMMFWYRQQPGQSLTLIATANQGSEATYESGFVIDKFPISRPNLTFSTLTVSNMSPEDSSIYLCSARTSLETQYFGPGTRLLVL.

As for this clonotype: A much larger clone differs from this one at a single base, so this may be a read error. V and J are TRBV27 and TRBJ2-5; 12 bases are shared with TRBD1. TRBJ2-7 explains the end of the DNA better; the J call may be wrong. The CDR3 consists of 14 residues. Germline CDR1 reads MNHEY; CDR2 reads SMNVEV (reference sequence). CDR3 DNA: TGTGCCAGCAGTCCCGGGACAGGGGGCCACGAGCAGTACTTC. Translation gives CASSPGTGGHEQYF.